Shown below are 14 T cell receptor beta chains from a single sample sequenced in a study of blood T cells in healthy people across ages. Then a second PCR, running roughly 6 to 12 cycles, was carried out with a sample-barcoded 5' primer and a J-beta primer mix. Each CDR3 protein gets one entry after TCRdb re-called the 5' RACE reads with MiXCR. The table records nearly 800,000 distinct CDR3 sequences, 20% to 25% of them present only once. Separately, the same data were catalogued under a study of T cells of mothers and their children.

The sequenced material came from blood. The receptors come from a boy between 10 and 17 years old in good health.

This clonotype has more than one count but fewer than ten. The genes are TRBV4-1 and TRBJ2-5; no definite D call. Matching the DNA end better, TRBJ2-1 makes the J call doubtful. The CDR3 runs 15 residues. Germline CDR1 MGHRA, CDR2 YSYEKL. For the CDR3, the DNA is TGCGCCAGCAGTCCCGTGACGTCTAGCTACAATGAGCAGTTCTTC. It codes for CASSPVTSSYNEQFF.

This clonotype was observed at least ten times. The chain has TRBV12-3 or TRBV12-4 and TRBJ1-1; no clear D. This CDR3 contains 13 residues. Trimming shortened V by 6 bases and J by 2 bases, and 10 bases separated the two germline ends. The CDR3 DNA reads as TGTGCCAGCAGCTTGCTGGTAAACACTGAAGCTTTCTTT. It encodes CASSLLVNTEAFF.

There are a few counts of this clonotype. The V and J genes are TRBV4-3 and TRBJ1-4; TRBD1 matches at 7 bases. The J segment lost 0 bases and the V segment lost 0 bases, leaving 7 bases of the junction unmatched. The germline CDR1 and CDR2 sequences are LGHNA and YSLEER. The CDR3 extends over 18 amino acids. In DNA form, the CDR3 reads TGCGCCAGCAGCCAAGATACAGGGGTTTTTTCAACTAATGAAAAACTGTTTTTT. The encoded protein is CASSQDTGVFSTNEKLFF.

This clonotype was recorded a few times. The chain has TRBV5-4 and TRBJ2-1; 8 bases fit TRBD2. This CDR3 is 15 amino acids long. Germline V CDR1 and CDR2: SGHNT, YYREEE (reference sequence). The V gene end was trimmed by 2 bases and the J gene end by 7 bases; junction bases not matched to a gene: 8. CDR3 DNA: TGTGCCAGCAGCTTTCCCGGACTAGCCCAGAATGAGCAGTTCTTC. Its protein product is CASSFPGLAQNEQFF. Combining the CDR3 with reference TRBV5-4 and TRBJ2-1 gives the whole variable domain ETGVTQSPTHLIKTRGQQVTLRCSSQSGHNTVSWYQQALGQGPQFIFQYYREEENGRGNFPPRFSGLQFPNYSSELNVNALELDDSALYLCASSFPGLAQNEQFFGPGTRLTVL.

A few counts support this clonotype. V is TRBV20-1 and J is TRBJ2-1; possibly TRBD2 for D (5 bases). Trimming left V 6 bases short and J 4 bases short, with 13 bases between. The CDR3 is 13 amino acids. Germline lookup yields CDR1 DFQATT and CDR2 SNEGSKA (reference sequence). The CDR3 nucleotides read TGCAGTGCCCAGCGGTCCAGGTACAATGAGCAGTTCTTC. Its protein is CSAQRSRYNEQFF.

The chain recombines TRBV6-2 or TRBV6-3 with TRBJ1-1; TRBD1 aligns across 10 bases. Germline-derived CDR1 and CDR2 are MNHEY and SVGEGT. After removal of 8 bases from V and 1 base from J, the junction contained 4 bases not matched to a gene. This CDR3 is 14 amino acids long. The chain's CDR3 is CASSWDRGNTEAFF. The CDR3 DNA reads as TGTGCCAGCTCATGGGACAGGGGGAACACTGAAGCTTTCTTT.

To note about this clonotype: The junction differs from germline at one of its ends, possibly a read error. The chain joins TRBV7-8 to TRBJ2-6, with D tentatively TRBD1 (5 bases). Germline lookup yields CDR1 SGHVS and CDR2 FQNEAQ. This CDR3 is built from 16 residues. The CDR3 protein is CASSLDWGSGANVLTF. The CDR3 region has the DNA TGTGCCAGCAGCCTCGACTGGGGCTCTGGAGCCAACGTCCTGACTTTC.

The chain links TRBV12-3 or TRBV12-4 to TRBJ2-3; D is undetermined. The CDR3 spans 17 residues. Trimming cost V 3 bases and J 4 bases, with 20 bases left between them. CDR3: CASSFSTYTRYPDTQYF. CDR3 in DNA: TGTGCCAGCAGTTTCTCCACCTACACCCGCTACCCAGATACGCAGTATTTT.

The chain recombines TRBV4-3 with TRBJ2-1; no clear D gene. Trimming stripped 0 bases from V and 1 base from J, with 7 bases between. Germline-derived CDR1 and CDR2 are LGHNA and YSLEER. The length of the CDR3 is 15 residues. The CDR3 here is CASSQDFRSYNEQFF. The DNA of the CDR3 is TGCGCCAGCAGCCAAGATTTCCGATCCTACAATGAGCAGTTCTTC.

A remark on this clonotype: At one end the junction does not follow the germline gene, possibly because of a read error. This chain joins TRBV7-2 and TRBJ2-4, with D tentatively TRBD2 (6 bases). This CDR3 has 15 amino acids. Germline values: CDR1 SGHTA, CDR2 FQGNSA. The CDR3 here is CASGFGGIAKNIQYF. The CDR3 DNA is TGTGCCAGCGGCTTTGGCGGGATAGCCAAAAACATTCAGTACTTC.

The chain has TRBV27 and TRBJ2-1; D perhaps matches TRBD2 (6 bases). In germline, CDR1 is MNHEY, CDR2 SMNVEV (reference sequence). V lost 5 bases, J lost 7 bases, and 9 bases lay in between. The CDR3 extends over 12 amino acids. The CDR3 nucleotides read TGTGCCAGCAGTAATGGGGGGAATGAGCAGTTCTTC. The encoded protein is CASSNGGNEQFF.

There are a few counts of this clonotype. The chain combines TRBV7-3 with TRBJ2-1, with 10 bases matching TRBD2. The J call may be faulty, since TRBJ2-7 better matches the DNA end. Per the germline V gene, CDR1 is SGHTA and CDR2 is FQGTGA. The CDR3 runs to 13 residues. CDR3 sequence reads: CASSAGGGYEQYF. For the CDR3, the DNA is TGTGCCAGCTCAGCGGGAGGGGGGTACGAGCAGTACTTC.

The genes are TRBV15 and TRBJ2-1; 11 positions match TRBD2. This CDR3 is 15 amino acids long. Germline CDR1 LNHNV, CDR2 YYDKDF (reference sequence). V shed 4 bases and J 2 bases; nucleotides not matched to a gene: 1. CDR3 region: CATSTSGGTYNEQFF. CDR3 nucleotide sequence: TGTGCCACCAGCACTAGCGGGGGGACCTACAATGAGCAGTTCTTC. Full variable domain (remainder filled in from reference TRBV15 and TRBJ2-1): DAMVIQNPRYQVTQFGKPVTLSCSQTLNHNVMYWYQQKSSQAPKLLFHYYDKDFNNEADTPDNFQSRRPNTSFCFLDIRSPGLGDTAMYLCATSTSGGTYNEQFFGPGTRLTVL.

This clonotype was seen more than once but under ten times. The chain has TRBV11-2 and TRBJ2-5; perhaps D is TRBD1 or TRBD2 (6 bases each). Trimming pared 3 bases from V and 3 bases from J, leaving 11 bases between. CDR1 is SGHAT, CDR2 FQNNGV, per germline. CDR3 size: 14 residues. The CDR3 sequence: CASSFFRGEETQYF. The CDR3 DNA follows: TGTGCCAGCAGCTTTTTTAGGGGGGAAGAGACCCAGTACTTC.